These 13 T cell receptor beta chains came from one sample sequenced in a study of cytomegalovirus exposure and HLA in healthy donors. Primers for the PCR totalled 60 Vbeta and 13 Jbeta. Some clones are missing from TCRdb's copy, which holds only in-frame ones; the method was immunoSEQ multiplex PCR. The sample lists over 150,000 clones; around 83% were seen once. The specimen was PBMCs. The receptor set was obtained from a man between 50 and 59 years old in good health and CMV-seronegative.

The genes are TRBV5-1 and TRBJ2-7; possible D gene TRBD1, 6 bases. The CDR3 runs to 14 residues. Germline values: CDR1 SGHRS, CDR2 YFSETQ. Trimming left V 2 bases short and J 4 bases short, with 13 bases between. DNA for the CDR3: TGCGCCAGCAGCTTCGGACAGCCCGGTTACGAGCAGTACTTC. Translation: CASSFGQPGYEQYF.

The V call is TRBV6-5, the J call TRBJ2-5, with TRBD2 identical over 11 bases. The ends lost 6 bases at V and 4 bases at J; junction bases unmatched: 4. CDR1 and CDR2 (germline): MNHEY, SVGAGI. The CDR3 extends over 14 amino acids. The CDR3 nucleotides read TGTGCCAGCAGACTAGCGGGAGTCGCAGAGACCCAGTACTTC. Amino acid sequence: CASRLAGVAETQYF.

This clone was seen just once. This rearrangement joins TRBV4-3 to TRBJ2-7; D gene ambiguous. This CDR3 region has 13 residues. CDR1 LGHNA and CDR2 YSLEER come from the germline V gene. Trimming left V 4 bases short and J 4 bases short, with 11 bases between. CDR3 nucleotides: TGCGCCAGCAGCCCTGCAAAGGAGTACGAGCAGTACTTC. Residues: CASSPAKEYEQYF.

This chain links TRBV7-6 with TRBJ2-7; 8 bases align to TRBD1. The junction had 2 bases not matched to a gene; V was cut back by 4 bases and J by 6 bases. Germline V gene data show CDR1 as SGHVS and CDR2 as FNYEAQ. The CDR3 spans 12 residues. The CDR3 sequence: CASSYTGGEQYF. The CDR3, as DNA: TGTGCCAGCAGCTATACAGGGGGCGAGCAGTACTTC.

The chain combines TRBV7-8 with TRBJ1-2; D may be TRBD1 (6 bases). Germline V gene sequence: CDR1 SGHVS, CDR2 FQNEAQ. The CDR3 totals 14 residues. Trimming cost V 4 bases and J 5 bases, with 14 bases left between them. The CDR3 sequence is CASSSSRGGYGYTF. The CDR3 bases are TGTGCCAGCAGCTCATCCAGGGGAGGGTATGGCTACACCTTC.

This chain connects TRBV27 to TRBJ1-5; D is undetermined. Germline V gene lookup returns CDR1 MNHEY and CDR2 SMNVEV (reference sequence). V was shortened by 0 bases and J by 6 bases, with 6 bases between the two germline ends. CDR3 length equals 13 residues. CDR3 sequence (DNA): TGTGCCAGCAGTTTATCTCTCCCTCAGCCCCAGCATTTT. It is translated as CASSLSLPQPQHF.

This clone was detected only once. The chain combines TRBV5-1 with TRBJ2-5; 10 bases map to TRBD2. J was trimmed by 5 bases and V by 4 bases; bases with no gene match: 8. The germline V gene encodes CDR1 SGHRS and CDR2 YFSETQ. This CDR3 is built from 15 residues. CDR3 in DNA: TGCGCCAGCAGCCCCCTAAGCGGGAGGGCCGAGACCCAGTACTTC. Residues: CASSPLSGRAETQYF. Together with reference TRBV5-1 and TRBJ2-5, the CDR3 gives the full variable domain: KAGVTQTPRYLIKTRGQQVTLSCSPISGHRSVSWYQQTPGQGLQFLFEYFSETQRNKGNFPGRFSGRQFSNSRSEMNVSTLELGDSALYLCASSPLSGRAETQYFGPGTRLLVL.

This clone was detected only a few times. V gene TRBV5-1 combines with J gene TRBJ2-2, with TRBD1 matching over 7 bases. Germline CDR1 is SGHRS and CDR2 is YFSETQ. Unmatched junction bases numbered 9, after V lost 0 bases and J lost 4 bases. The CDR3 extends over 17 amino acids. In nucleotides, the CDR3 is TGCGCCAGCAGCTTGGAGGAACAGGGGCTTTTCACCGGGGAGCTGTTTTTT. This encodes CASSLEEQGLFTGELFF.

This clone was seen a handful of times. The rearrangement joins TRBV5-1 to TRBJ1-4; 7 bases agree with TRBD1. CDR3 length: 14 residues. The germline V gene has CDR1 SGHRS and CDR2 YFSETQ. V was clipped by 2 bases and J by 8 bases; unmatched bases: 6. The CDR3 DNA follows: TGCGCCAGCAGCTTTCAGGGGGTTTCGGAAAAACTGTTTTTT. Its translation is CASSFQGVSEKLFF.

The chain links TRBV5-1 to TRBJ2-2; D unclear. CDR1 SGHRS and CDR2 YFSETQ come from the germline V gene. The V and J ends lost 0 bases and 4 bases respectively, with 4 bases between them. The CDR3 loop spans 13 amino acids. Here the CDR3 reads CASSLVVTGELFF. CDR3 DNA sequence: TGCGCCAGCAGCTTGGTCGTCACCGGGGAGCTGTTTTTT.

The V gene is TRBV19, the J gene TRBJ1-2; perhaps TRBD1 as D (5 bases). The V gene's germline CDR1 is LNHDA and CDR2 SQIVND (reference sequence). V dropped 2 bases and J dropped 8 bases, with 18 bases sitting between them. There are 15 residues in the CDR3. CDR3 DNA: TGTGCCAGTAGTATAAGGGGCGTAGGGTCCTGGGGCTACACCTTC. Its protein is CASSIRGVGSWGYTF.

V gene TRBV10-3 combines with J gene TRBJ2-1; TRBD2 agrees at 12 bases. The CDR3 sequence is 16 residues long. With V trimmed by 0 bases and J by 8 bases, 5 bases remained unmatched. CDR1 ENHRY and CDR2 SYGVKD come from the germline V gene. CDR3 coding DNA: TGTGCCATCAGTGAGTCTCAGACTAGCGGGAGCTATGAGCAGTTCTTC. Amino acid sequence: CAISESQTSGSYEQFF.

This clone was seen only once. The chain combines TRBV7-3 with TRBJ2-5, with a weak D call TRBD2 (6 bases). Between the trimmed V and J ends, which lost 0 bases and 5 bases, there was a span of 16 bases. Germline V gene sequence: CDR1 SGHTA, CDR2 FQGTGA. The CDR3 runs to 16 residues. Here the CDR3 DNA reads TGTGCCAGCAGCTTAACGTTCGGGGGACCCGGGGAGACCCAGTACTTC. This gives the protein CASSLTFGGPGETQYF.